Here is one T cell receptor (beta chain) with its context. This sample stems from a study of blood T cell repertoires in COVID-19. This CDR3 is built from 16 residues. Germline CDR1 is ENHRY and CDR2 is SYGVKD. Trimming removed 4 bases from V and 5 bases from J; junction bases left unmatched: 11. Libraries were prepared by immunoSEQ multiplex PCR; TCRdb keeps only in-frame clonotypes and omits some of them. The sample carries approximately 210,000 clones, over 65% recorded once. The chain couples TRBV10-3 to TRBJ1-1; 9 bases map to TRBD1. Sequencing was performed on PBMCs or T cells enriched from blood (not recorded which). The receptor was derived from a woman aged 60 to 75 who had recovered from COVID-19. In nucleotides, the CDR3 is TGTGCCATCAGTGCCGAGACCGGGACAGGGACGACTGAAGCTTTCTTT. Its translation: CAISAETGTGTTEAFF.